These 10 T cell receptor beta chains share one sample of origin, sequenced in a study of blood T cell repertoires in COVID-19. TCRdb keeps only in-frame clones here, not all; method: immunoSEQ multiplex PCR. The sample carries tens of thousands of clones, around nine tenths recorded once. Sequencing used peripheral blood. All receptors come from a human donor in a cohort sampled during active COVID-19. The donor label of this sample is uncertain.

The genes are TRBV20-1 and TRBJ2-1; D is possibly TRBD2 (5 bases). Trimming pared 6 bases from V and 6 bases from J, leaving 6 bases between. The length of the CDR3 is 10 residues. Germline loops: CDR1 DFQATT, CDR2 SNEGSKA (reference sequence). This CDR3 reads CSARVNEQFF. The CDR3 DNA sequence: TGCAGTGCGAGGGTCAATGAGCAGTTCTTC.

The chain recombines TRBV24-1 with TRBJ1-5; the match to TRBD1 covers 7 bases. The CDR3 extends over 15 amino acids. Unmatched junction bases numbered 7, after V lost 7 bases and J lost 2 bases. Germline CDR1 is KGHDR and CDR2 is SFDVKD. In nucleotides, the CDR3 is TGTGCCACCAGCCCGCAGGGGGAGGGCAATCAGCCCCAGCATTTT. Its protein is CATSPQGEGNQPQHF.

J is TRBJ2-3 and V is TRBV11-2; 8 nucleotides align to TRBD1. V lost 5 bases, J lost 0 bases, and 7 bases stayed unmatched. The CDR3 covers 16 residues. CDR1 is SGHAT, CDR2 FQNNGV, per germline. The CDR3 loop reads CASSQRTGHSTDTQYF. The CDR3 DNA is TGTGCCAGCAGCCAAAGGACAGGGCACAGCACAGATACGCAGTATTTT.

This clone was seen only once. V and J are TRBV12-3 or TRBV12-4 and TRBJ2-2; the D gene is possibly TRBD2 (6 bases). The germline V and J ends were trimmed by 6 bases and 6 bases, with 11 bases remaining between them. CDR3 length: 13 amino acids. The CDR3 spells CASSLGGSGELFF. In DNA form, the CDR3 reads TGTGCCAGCAGCCTCGGGGGATCCGGGGAGCTGTTTTTT.

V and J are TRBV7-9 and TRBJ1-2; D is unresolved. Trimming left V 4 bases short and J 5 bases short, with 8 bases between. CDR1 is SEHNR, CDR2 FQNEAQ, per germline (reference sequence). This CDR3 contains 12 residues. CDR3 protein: CASSSVSYGYTF. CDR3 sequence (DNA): TGTGCCAGCAGCTCCGTTTCTTATGGCTACACCTTC.

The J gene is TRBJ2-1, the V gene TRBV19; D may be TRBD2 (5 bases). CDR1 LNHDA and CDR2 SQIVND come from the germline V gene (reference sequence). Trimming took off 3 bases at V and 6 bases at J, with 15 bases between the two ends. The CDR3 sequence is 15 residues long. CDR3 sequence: CASSIPARAINEQFF. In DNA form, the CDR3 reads TGTGCCAGTAGTATCCCGGCGAGGGCTATCAATGAGCAGTTCTTC.

CDR3 coding DNA: TGTGCCAGCAGCGGACGAACTAGCGGGAGTCAAGATACGCAGTATTTT. Protein product: CASSGRTSGSQDTQYF. This rearrangement joins TRBV9 to TRBJ2-3; 11 bases are shared with TRBD2. Trimming at V came to 3 bases and at J to 5 bases, leaving 8 bases not matched to a gene. This CDR3 has 16 residues. The germline V gene encodes CDR1 SGDLS and CDR2 YYNGEE.

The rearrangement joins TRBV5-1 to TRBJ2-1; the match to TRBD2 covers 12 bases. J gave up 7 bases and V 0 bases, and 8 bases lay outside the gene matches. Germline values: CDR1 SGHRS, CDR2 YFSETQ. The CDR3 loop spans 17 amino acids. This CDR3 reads CASSLALAGGGGNEQFF. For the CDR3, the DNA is TGCGCCAGCAGCTTGGCTCTAGCGGGAGGGGGCGGGAATGAGCAGTTCTTC.

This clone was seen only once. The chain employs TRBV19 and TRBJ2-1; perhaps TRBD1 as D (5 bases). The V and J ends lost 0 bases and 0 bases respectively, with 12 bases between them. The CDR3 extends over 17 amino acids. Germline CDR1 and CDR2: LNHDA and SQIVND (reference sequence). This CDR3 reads CASSIEAGMISYNEQFF. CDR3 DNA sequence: TGTGCCAGTAGTATAGAGGCAGGGATGATCTCCTACAATGAGCAGTTCTTC.

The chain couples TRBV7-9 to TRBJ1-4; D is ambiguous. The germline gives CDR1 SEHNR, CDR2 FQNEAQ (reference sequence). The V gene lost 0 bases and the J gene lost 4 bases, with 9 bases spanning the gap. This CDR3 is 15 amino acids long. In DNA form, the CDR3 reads TGTGCCAGCAGCTTAGCGGTGGCCGTTAATGAAAAACTGTTTTTT. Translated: CASSLAVAVNEKLFF.